This TCR beta chain emerged from a study of cytomegalovirus exposure and HLA in healthy donors. Study findings and constraints: In vitro assays verified that a few CMV-associated chains recognized CMV antigens specifically.

PCR was performed using 60 Vbeta and 13 Jbeta primers. Clones were sequenced by immunoSEQ multiplex PCR, and TCRdb holds only the in-frame ones, with some missing. The sample holds fewer than 200,000 clones, over 80% seen once. Germline V lookup: CDR1 LGHNA, CDR2 YNFKEQ. V lost 0 bases to trimming and J lost 1 base; unmatched junction nucleotides: 11. The CDR3 has 18 amino acids. As to this clone: Its antigen is undetermined.

The clonotype comes from a woman aged 45-60 years in good health and CMV-seropositive. This chain links TRBV4-2 with TRBJ1-1; 7 positions agree with TRBD1. Sequenced input: PBMCs. The CDR3 nucleotides read TGTGCCAGCAGCCAAGAGAGGACAGGACCCCAAAAGAACACTGAAGCTTTCTTT. As protein: CASSQERTGPQKNTEAFF.